This T cell receptor beta chain appears in the sequencing data of a study of technical replicates of blood from several donors. The CDR3 extends over 16 amino acids. Germline V gives CDR1 SGHTA, CDR2 FQGNSA. The trim removed 5 bases at V and 3 bases at J, leaving 10 bases unmatched. Clones were read by immunoSEQ multiplex PCR, and TCRdb kept only the in-frame ones, dropping some. The sample contains approximately 77,000 clones, under 95% of which appear only once. This clone occurred once. The chain employs TRBV7-2 and TRBJ2-1, with 7 bases identical to TRBD1. The receptor comes from a human donor in good health. The source material was T cells isolated from PBMCs. CDR3 coding DNA: TGTGCCAGCAGCGCCGATGACAGGGCGGACTACAATGAGCAGTTCTTC. Translation gives CASSADDRADYNEQFF.